The 18 T cell receptor beta chains reported below all come from one sample, sequenced in a study of blood T cell repertoires in COVID-19. Clones were sequenced by immunoSEQ multiplex PCR, and TCRdb holds only the in-frame ones, with some missing. Among some 200,000 clones, around nine tenths were seen once, and the ten largest hold roughly 5.6%. Sequencing was done on a sample of peripheral blood. These receptor sequences come from a man aged 40-55 years with active or convalescent COVID-19.

This chain links TRBV13 with TRBJ1-5, with TRBD1 identical over 8 bases. The CDR3 extends over 15 amino acids. Germline V gene data show CDR1 as PRHDT and CDR2 as FYEKMQ (reference sequence). Trimming removed 6 bases from V and 0 bases from J; junction bases left unmatched: 4. CDR3 bases: TGTGCCAGCAGTATGACAGGGGATAGCAATCAGCCCCAGCATTTT. It translates to CASSMTGDSNQPQHF.

This rearrangement joins TRBV6-1 to TRBJ1-1, with 7 bases matching TRBD1. Per the germline V gene, CDR1 is MNHNS and CDR2 is SASEGT. J lost 5 bases, V lost 0 bases, and 6 bases had no gene match. This CDR3 has 15 amino acids. The CDR3 DNA follows: TGTGCCAGCAGTGAAGCGGGACAGAGGAGGACTGAAGCTTTCTTT. This encodes CASSEAGQRRTEAFF.

The genes are TRBV28 and TRBJ1-1; 11 bases line up with TRBD1. The junction had 17 bases not matched to a gene; V was cut back by 5 bases and J by 0 bases. The CDR3 sequence is 20 residues long. The germline V gene encodes CDR1 MDHEN and CDR2 SYDVKM. The CDR3 loop reads CASSLILGGQGGYMNTEAFF. The CDR3 DNA reads as TGTGCCAGCAGTCTAATACTCGGGGGACAGGGGGGATACATGAACACTGAAGCTTTCTTT.

The rearrangement links TRBV28 to TRBJ2-7; 9 positions match TRBD1. V was clipped by 2 bases and J by 7 bases; unmatched bases: 3. Looked up from germline, CDR1 is MDHEN and CDR2 is SYDVKM. The CDR3 is 13 residues long. The CDR3 DNA reads as TGTGCCAGCAGTTTAACAGGGGGCCGGGAGCAGTACTTC. Translating gives CASSLTGGREQYF.

This chain connects TRBV9 to TRBJ2-5; 7 nucleotides match TRBD1. This CDR3 region has 13 residues. Looked up from germline, CDR1 is SGDLS and CDR2 is YYNGEE. The trim removed 6 bases at V and 4 bases at J, leaving 6 bases unmatched. As DNA, the CDR3 is TGTGCCAGCAAAAACCAGGGGGTAGAGACCCAGTACTTC. Protein product: CASKNQGVETQYF.

This clone turned up a few times. The J gene is TRBJ2-7, the V gene TRBV27, with TRBD2 as a possible D gene (6 bases). The V gene lost 5 bases and the J gene lost 0 bases, with 17 bases spanning the gap. The germline V gene has CDR1 MNHEY and CDR2 SMNVEV (reference sequence). This CDR3 has 16 amino acids. CDR3: CASSAPTSRSSYEQYF. CDR3 coding DNA: TGTGCCAGCAGTGCTCCAACTAGCAGAAGCTCCTACGAGCAGTACTTC.

The V gene is TRBV6-6, the J gene TRBJ1-3; D unclear. The V gene lost 2 bases and the J gene lost 0 bases, with 11 bases spanning the gap. CDR3 length equals 16 residues. The germline V gene has CDR1 MNHNY and CDR2 SVGAGI (reference sequence). CDR3 region: CASSYPQSSSGNTIYF. The CDR3 DNA sequence: TGTGCCAGCAGTTACCCACAATCTAGCTCTGGAAACACCATATATTTT.

Only one count was recorded for this clone. This rearrangement joins TRBV28 to TRBJ2-5; maybe TRBD1 (6 bases). With 5 bases removed from V and 6 bases from J, the gap between germline ends came to 13 bases. There are 13 residues in the CDR3. Germline lookup yields CDR1 MDHEN and CDR2 SYDVKM. The CDR3 region is CASSGQNLKTQYF. CDR3 DNA: TGTGCCAGCAGTGGACAGAATCTCAAGACCCAGTACTTC.

The chain is built from TRBV24-1 and TRBJ2-1, with TRBD2 as a possible D gene (7 bases). Germline V lookup: CDR1 KGHDR, CDR2 SFDVKD. Trimming left V 3 bases short and J 2 bases short, with 13 bases between. The CDR3 sequence is 16 residues long. The CDR3: CATSDRGGVPYNEQFF. The CDR3 bases are TGTGCCACCAGTGATAGAGGGGGGGTCCCCTACAATGAGCAGTTCTTC.

The V and J genes are TRBV18 and TRBJ2-7; 9 nucleotides line up with TRBD1. The CDR3 extends over 17 amino acids. Germline V gene lookup returns CDR1 KGHSH and CDR2 LQKENI. Trimming cost V 4 bases and J 4 bases; bases outside gene matches: 14. The CDR3 DNA is TGTGCCAGCTCACTAAATTTACCGGGACAGGGTACGTACGAGCAGTACTTC. It is translated as CASSLNLPGQGTYEQYF.

In its sample, this clone was seen once. This chain connects TRBV12-5 to TRBJ2-7, with a weak D call TRBD1 (5 bases). The CDR3 runs 14 residues. Germline values: CDR1 LGHNT, CDR2 FRNRAP. The V end was cut by 7 bases, the J end by 3 bases, with 16 bases between. This chain's CDR3 is CASARQRSNYEQYF. CDR3 coding DNA: TGTGCTAGTGCTCGACAGCGCTCGAACTACGAGCAGTACTTC.

The sample holds one count of this clone. The gene calls are TRBV6-5 and TRBJ2-3; tentatively, D is TRBD1 (5 bases). The CDR3 runs to 14 residues. Germline CDR1 is MNHEY and CDR2 is SVGAGI. V dropped 3 bases and J dropped 0 bases, with 7 bases sitting between them. CDR3 DNA sequence: TGTGCCAGCAGTTATGCAGGGAGCACAGATACGCAGTATTTT. Protein sequence: CASSYAGSTDTQYF.

The chain joins TRBV19 to TRBJ1-1; 9 bases fit TRBD1. The length of the CDR3 is 15 residues. Germline V gene lookup returns CDR1 LNHDA and CDR2 SQIVND (reference sequence). With V trimmed by 7 bases and J by 2 bases, 8 bases remained unmatched. For the CDR3, the DNA is TGTGCCAGTACACTATCGGACAGGGGAAACACTGAAGCTTTCTTT. Amino acid sequence: CASTLSDRGNTEAFF.

V and J are TRBV7-3 and TRBJ1-5, with D possibly matching TRBD1 (5 bases). V gave up 5 bases and J gave up 5 bases, with 10 bases separating them. CDR1 and CDR2 from the germline V gene are SGHTA and FQGTGA. CDR3 length: 13 residues. DNA for the CDR3: TGTGCCAGCAGCGCAGGGCCCCATCAGCCCCAGCATTTT. This translates into CASSAGPHQPQHF.

V is TRBV6-5 and J is TRBJ1-5; 7 nucleotides match TRBD1. Germline CDR1 reads MNHEY; CDR2 reads SVGAGI. V was clipped by 6 bases and J by 4 bases; unmatched bases: 9. The CDR3 sequence is 15 residues long. This CDR3 is CASSGEDRINQPQHF. In DNA form, the CDR3 reads TGTGCCAGCAGCGGGGAGGACAGGATAAATCAGCCCCAGCATTTT.

The gene calls are TRBV7-2 and TRBJ2-5; D possibly corresponds to TRBD1 (7 bases). V gave up 5 bases and J gave up 7 bases, with 17 bases separating them. CDR3 size: 14 residues. CDR1 is SGHTA and CDR2 is FQGNSA in the germline V gene. The CDR3 DNA reads TGTGCCAGCAGCCATGGAGGGGGCAGGGGGACCCAGTACTTC. This encodes CASSHGGGRGTQYF.

The chain carries TRBV5-1 and TRBJ2-1; 7 bases are a match to TRBD2. The germline V gene encodes CDR1 SGHRS and CDR2 YFSETQ. The length of the CDR3 is 14 residues. V gave up 10 bases and J gave up 4 bases; unmatched junction bases: 11. CDR3 sequence: CASNWAGEYNEQFF. The DNA for the CDR3 is TGCGCCTCTAACTGGGCGGGAGAGTACAATGAGCAGTTCTTC. Drawing the rest from reference TRBV5-1 and TRBJ2-1, the complete variable domain is KAGVTQTPRYLIKTRGQQVTLSCSPISGHRSVSWYQQTPGQGLQFLFEYFSETQRNKGNFPGRFSGRQFSNSRSEMNVSTLELGDSALYLCASNWAGEYNEQFFGPGTRLTVL.

This clone came up once. The rearrangement links TRBV29-1 to TRBJ1-2; a possible D gene is TRBD1 (6 bases). The germline V gene encodes CDR1 SQVTM and CDR2 ANQGSEA. The ends were cut back, 6 bases at V and 4 bases at J, with 12 bases in the middle. The CDR3 has 12 residues. The chain's CDR3 is CSVRGQLYGYTF. DNA of the CDR3: TGCAGCGTCCGGGGACAACTCTATGGCTACACCTTC.